The 22 T cell receptor beta chains reported below all come from one sample, sequenced in a study of T cells after yellow fever vaccination. MiXCR was run by TCRdb on the 5' RACE reads, yielding one entry per CDR3 protein. This sample has about 300,000 distinct CDR3 sequences, with around 4.1% found just once. The sequencing used PBMCs, collected 5 days after the yellow fever booster vaccination. The receptors come from a man between 18 and 35 years old who received the YFV17D yellow fever vaccine.

This clonotype was seen repeatedly, ten times or more. The chain employs TRBV18 and TRBJ2-6, with a tentative D call TRBD1 (5 bases). CDR1 is KGHSH and CDR2 is LQKENI in the germline V gene. The germline V and J ends were trimmed by 0 bases and 8 bases, with 8 bases remaining between them. The CDR3 is 14 residues long. CDR3 residues: CASSPPAGTNVLTF. The DNA of the CDR3 is TGTGCCAGCTCACCACCAGCAGGGACCAACGTCCTGACTTTC.

This chain uses TRBV19 with TRBJ1-6, with D hard to call. The CDR3 has 9 amino acids. Trimming left V 6 bases short and J 10 bases short, with 1 base between. The germline gives CDR1 LNHDA, CDR2 SQIVND (reference sequence). The chain's CDR3 is CASSSPLHF. The CDR3 DNA follows: TGTGCCAGTAGCTCACCCCTCCACTTT.

This clonotype was counted many times. V gene TRBV6-6 combines with J gene TRBJ2-1, with a tentative D call TRBD1 (6 bases). Trimming cost V 0 bases and J 4 bases, with 19 bases left between them. Germline lookup yields CDR1 MNHNY and CDR2 SVGAGI (reference sequence). The CDR3 is 18 residues long. The CDR3 DNA follows: TGTGCCAGCAGTTACTCGATCCAGTTGGACAGCCCGTACAATGAGCAGTTCTTC. As protein: CASSYSIQLDSPYNEQFF.

This clonotype has a count of ten or more. For the CDR3, the DNA is TGCAGTGCGCCCCGACGGGGGAACACTGAAGCTTTCTTT. It yields the protein CSAPRRGNTEAFF. The V call is TRBV20-1, the J call TRBJ1-1; unclear D gene. Germline values: CDR1 DFQATT, CDR2 SNEGSKA (reference sequence). The V gene lost 6 bases and the J gene lost 1 base, with 12 bases spanning the gap. The CDR3 totals 13 residues.

In regard to this clonotype: This may come from a read error, since a much larger clone is one base off. The chain employs TRBV6-5 and TRBJ2-3, with 7 bases aligning to TRBD2. The V gene end was trimmed by 7 bases and the J gene end by 5 bases; junction bases not matched to a gene: 9. The CDR3 runs 14 residues. Germline CDR1 and CDR2: MNHEY and SVGAGI. The CDR3 bases are TGTGCCAGCAATTCGTGGACTAGAAGAGATACGCAGTATTTT. It yields the protein CASNSWTRRDTQYF.

This clonotype was seen only a few times. The chain joins TRBV19 to TRBJ1-5; tentatively, D is TRBD1 (5 bases). The CDR3 spans 13 residues. The germline gives CDR1 LNHDA, CDR2 SQIVND (reference sequence). Trimming cost V 10 bases and J 11 bases, with 21 bases left between them. The DNA for the CDR3 is TGTGCCACCTCAGACAGAAATAGGGATTCCCAGCATTTT. Its translation is CATSDRNRDSQHF.

A few counts support this clonotype. V usage is TRBV11-2 and J usage is TRBJ1-4, with D unresolved. The CDR3 sequence is 13 residues long. V gave up 6 bases and J gave up 2 bases, with 7 bases separating them. Germline-derived CDR1 and CDR2 are SGHAT and FQNNGV. The CDR3 DNA reads TGTGCCAGCAGTGGGGTTACTAATGAAAAACTGTTTTTT. Translated: CASSGVTNEKLFF.

This clonotype was found many times. The chain couples TRBV5-1 to TRBJ2-1; TRBD2 aligns across 7 bases. Trimming cost V 0 bases and J 7 bases; bases outside gene matches: 7. This CDR3 contains 15 residues. CDR1 SGHRS and CDR2 YFSETQ come from the germline V gene. CDR3 in amino acids: CASSLAPGGSNEQFF. The CDR3 nucleotides read TGCGCCAGCAGCTTGGCTCCCGGGGGGTCGAATGAGCAGTTCTTC.

This clonotype was seen repeatedly, ten times or more. The chain joins TRBV18 to TRBJ1-4; the D is unclear. V dropped 2 bases and J dropped 0 bases, with 4 bases sitting between them. From germline, CDR1 is KGHSH and CDR2 LQKENI. This CDR3 contains 14 residues. For the CDR3, the DNA is TGTGCCAGCTCACCAGTTGCAACTAATGAAAAACTGTTTTTT. Translating it yields CASSPVATNEKLFF. The entire variable domain, with the rest obtained from reference TRBV18 and TRBJ1-4, is as follows: NAGVMQNPRHLVRRRGQEARLRCSPMKGHSHVYWYRQLPEEGLKFMVYLQKENIIDESGMPKERFSAEFPKEGPSILRIQQVVRGDSAAYFCASSPVATNEKLFFGSGTQLSVL.

The chain has TRBV5-1 and TRBJ2-7; D uncertain. Germline CDR1 and CDR2: SGHRS and YFSETQ. This CDR3 is built from 15 residues. V shed 0 bases and J shed 5 bases, with 15 bases lying between them. The DNA of the CDR3 is TGCGCCAGCAGCTTGGCTTTCACCGAGGATAACGAGCAGTACTTC. This encodes CASSLAFTEDNEQYF.

This rearrangement joins TRBV24-1 to TRBJ2-3; TRBD1 matches at 7 bases. Germline CDR1 reads KGHDR; CDR2 reads SFDVKD. The V gene end was trimmed by 3 bases and the J gene end by 3 bases; junction bases not matched to a gene: 2. The CDR3 spans 14 residues. CDR3 sequence: CATSDTGETDTQYF. In DNA, the CDR3 is TGTGCCACCAGTGATACAGGGGAGACAGATACGCAGTATTTT.

There are many counts of this clonotype. The V call is TRBV7-9, the J call TRBJ2-7; 9 bases match TRBD1. The CDR3 is made up of 13 amino acids. Trimming took 5 bases from V and 6 from J; bases not matched to a gene: 5. Germline lookup yields CDR1 SEHNR and CDR2 FQNEAQ (reference sequence). The CDR3 sequence is CASSPPDRGEQYV. Here the CDR3 DNA reads TGTGCCAGCAGCCCCCCGGACAGGGGCGAGCAGTACGTC.

This chain uses TRBV5-1 with TRBJ2-3; TRBD2 matches 16 bases. CDR1 and CDR2 (germline): SGHRS, YFSETQ. Unmatched junction bases numbered 8, after V lost 4 bases and J lost 0 bases. The CDR3 sequence is 19 residues long. CDR3 DNA: TGCGCCAGCAGCGCAGGGACTAGCGGGGGGGTTTCGAGCACAGATACGCAGTATTTT. This gives the protein CASSAGTSGGVSSTDTQYF.

In this sample, this clonotype turned up many times. The chain is built from TRBV21-1 and TRBJ2-3; the table's D call TRBD2 went unverified against the DNA. TRBV21-1 is marked as a pseudogene. The length of the CDR3 is 16 residues. DNA for the CDR3: TGTGCCAGCAGCAAAAAGGCCAGCGGGGGAAGTGATACGCAGTATTTT. It is translated as CASSKKASGGSDTQYF.

The table lists this clonotype with a few counts. The rearrangement uses TRBV30 and TRBJ2-3, with D unresolved. The CDR3 covers 15 residues. CDR1 GTSNPN and CDR2 SVGIG come from the germline V gene (reference sequence). Trimming took off 3 bases at V and 7 bases at J, with 20 bases between the two ends. The CDR3 region has the DNA TGTGCCTGGAGGAGATCCCCCCGGGTAACATATACGCAGTATTTT. Protein product: CAWRRSPRVTYTQYF.

This rearrangement joins TRBV7-3 to TRBJ1-1, with 9 bases identical to TRBD1. J was trimmed by 3 bases and V by 7 bases; bases with no gene match: 6. CDR3 length: 14 residues. CDR1 SGHTA and CDR2 FQGTGA come from the germline V gene. The CDR3 here is CASKPQGAYTEAFF. Written as DNA, the CDR3 is TGTGCCAGCAAACCACAGGGGGCATACACTGAAGCTTTCTTT.

V and J are TRBV6-6 and TRBJ2-7; D might be TRBD1 or TRBD2, each matching 5 bases. The CDR3 has 14 amino acids. V shed 2 bases and J shed 3 bases, with 11 bases lying between them. Germline lookup yields CDR1 MNHNY and CDR2 SVGAGI (reference sequence). CDR3 nucleotides: TGTGCCAGCAGTTACAAAAGGGACCTCTACGAGCAGTACGTC. Translating gives CASSYKRDLYEQYV.

In its sample, this clonotype was seen many times. This chain joins TRBV3-1 and TRBJ2-7; 7 bases line up with TRBD2. Germline V lookup: CDR1 LGHDT, CDR2 YNNKEL (reference sequence). Trimming removed 2 bases from V and 1 base from J; junction bases left unmatched: 5. This CDR3 spans 15 amino acids. The CDR3 region has the DNA TGTGCCAGCAGCCAACCCGGCGGGGGTTCCTACGAGCAGTACTTC. Protein: CASSQPGGGSYEQYF.

This clonotype appeared many times. The chain has TRBV7-9 and TRBJ2-7; TRBD2 agrees at 13 bases. The CDR3 contains 16 residues. J lost 0 bases, V lost 6 bases, and 5 bases had no gene match. Looked up from germline, CDR1 is SEHNR and CDR2 is FQNEAQ (reference sequence). The DNA for the CDR3 is TGTGCCAGCAGTGGGGGACTAGCGGGGCCCTCCTACGAGCAGTACGTC. Residues: CASSGGLAGPSYEQYV.

The chain is built from TRBV5-5 and TRBJ2-7; 10 positions match TRBD1. J gave up 2 bases and V 3 bases, and 5 bases lay outside the gene matches. The CDR3 loop spans 15 amino acids. Germline V lookup: CDR1 SGHKS, CDR2 YYEKEE (reference sequence). CDR3 sequence reads: CASSYGTGVAYEQYV. In DNA, the CDR3 is TGTGCCAGCAGCTACGGGACAGGGGTTGCCTACGAGCAGTACGTC.

This clonotype was seen more than once but under ten times. This chain uses TRBV20-1 with TRBJ1-1; D is undetermined. The CDR3 is 12 residues long. The germline CDR1 and CDR2 sequences are DFQATT and SNEGSKA (reference sequence). Trimming pared 3 bases from V and 5 bases from J, leaving 10 bases between. The CDR3 spells CSASRVQTEAFF. The DNA of the CDR3 is TGCAGTGCTAGTAGGGTCCAGACTGAAGCTTTCTTT.

This clonotype was found a few times. The V and J genes are TRBV2 and TRBJ2-2; tentative D call: TRBD2 (5 bases). This CDR3 comprises 13 residues. Between the trimmed V and J ends, which lost 4 bases and 7 bases, there was a span of 10 bases. CDR1 is SNHLY, CDR2 FYNNEI, per germline. In DNA, the CDR3 is TGTGCCAGCAGTGCAGCGGCGGGCGGGGAGCTGTTTTTT. Encoded protein: CASSAAAGGELFF.